A selection of T cell receptor beta chains follows, all from one sample in a study of technical replicates of blood from a few donors. Assay used: immunoSEQ multiplex PCR; TCRdb lists only in-frame clones, some missing. The sample shows 100,000 or so clones, 96% of them seen only once. Specimen: T cells isolated from PBMCs. Every receptor here comes from a human donor in good health. Both conserved end residues are part of each CDR3. Clone size is stated in some rows and not others, as once, few, many or a class when expanded.

CDR3	J	size	V
CASSFGTRGLNEQFF	TRBJ2-1	.	TRBV11-2
CASSSQTASTDTQYF	TRBJ2-3	.	TRBV11-3
CASSLYSGTGGGREQYF	TRBJ2-7	.	TRBV28
CASTAGWGGGNQPQHF	TRBJ1-5	.	TRBV19
CASSSGGYQETQYF	TRBJ2-5	.	TRBV19
CASSFASSDRGFGELFF	TRBJ2-2	.	TRBV13
CASSVLQGAISYEQYF	TRBJ2-7	.	TRBV6-1
CASSSKGGLAGAETQYF	TRBJ2-5	.	TRBV9
CASSSPAGPSNEQFF	TRBJ2-1	.	TRBV18
CASSFRDMSGQYNEQFF	TRBJ2-1	.	TRBV7-9
CASSPGHNTEAFF	TRBJ1-1	.	TRBV11-2
CATKRHGVEAFF	TRBJ1-1	.	TRBV15
CASSVAGESYNEQFF	TRBJ2-1	.	TRBV9
CASSDFVRGLDSPLHF	TRBJ1-6	.	TRBV2
CASSSRTGSTEETQYF	TRBJ2-5	.	TRBV7-8
CASSELGLAGVDEQYF	TRBJ2-7	.	TRBV25-1
CASSQSGNQETQYF	TRBJ2-5	.	TRBV7-9
CASRALGQGPMNTEAFF	TRBJ1-1	.	TRBV5-1
CASSQLLTSGTQETQYF	TRBJ2-5	.	TRBV5-1
CASSLGDRSYGYTF	TRBJ1-2	.	TRBV5-1
CASKIAGDYEQYF	TRBJ2-7	.	TRBV6-6
CASSLVSTEAFF	TRBJ1-1	few	TRBV11-2
CASTRDSYSGNTIYF	TRBJ1-3	.	TRBV10-2
CASKEGGNTEAFF	TRBJ1-1	.	TRBV19
CASSLGGDRPRFF	TRBJ2-1	.	TRBV5-1
CASSPSPFAGLSF	TRBJ2-7	.	TRBV18